The 20 T cell receptor beta chains presented below share a single source sample, sequenced in a study of cytomegalovirus exposure and HLA in healthy donors. It was with 60 Vbeta and 13 Jbeta primers that the PCR ran. This table comes from immunoSEQ multiplex PCR, and its TCRdb copy is limited to in-frame clones, with some not included. The sample gives more than 100,000 clones, about 16% of which show up once; roughly 2% is in the top ten. The sequenced sample was PBMCs. These receptors came from a young woman in good health and CMV-seronegative.

V and J are TRBV6-1 and TRBJ1-5; D remains unclear. The length of the CDR3 is 14 residues. V dropped 0 bases and J dropped 2 bases, with 5 bases sitting between them. Germline assignment: CDR1 MNHNS and CDR2 SASEGT. CDR3 amino acids: CASSEAGGNQPQHF. DNA for the CDR3: TGTGCCAGCAGTGAAGCCGGGGGCAATCAGCCCCAGCATTTT.

This clone was detected only a few times. This rearrangement joins TRBV5-4 to TRBJ2-2, with 7 nucleotides matching TRBD2. This CDR3 has 16 residues. V lost 4 bases, J lost 6 bases, and 12 bases stayed unmatched. CDR1 SGHNT and CDR2 YYREEE come from the germline V gene (reference sequence). The chain's CDR3 is CASSPTSPFVAGELFF. The CDR3 nucleotides read TGTGCCAGCAGCCCGACTAGCCCGTTTGTAGCCGGGGAGCTGTTTTTT.

V gene TRBV15 combines with J gene TRBJ2-5; TRBD2 matches 8 bases. Per germline, CDR1 LNHNV and CDR2 YYDKDF (reference sequence). CDR3 length equals 14 residues. The V gene end was trimmed by 5 bases and the J gene end by 0 bases; junction bases not matched to a gene: 2. The CDR3 nucleotides are TGTGCCACCAGCCCCGGGGGGGACCAAGAGACCCAGTACTTC. This sequence encodes CATSPGGDQETQYF.

This clone has more than one count but fewer than ten. This chain links TRBV7-3 with TRBJ1-4; TRBD1 aligns across 8 bases. Germline-derived CDR1 and CDR2 are SGHTA and FQGTGA. This CDR3 spans 19 amino acids. The V gene end was trimmed by 5 bases and the J gene end by 6 bases; junction bases not matched to a gene: 20. CDR3: CASSPTRRDRGLVYEKLFF. The DNA of the CDR3 is TGTGCCAGCAGCCCCACCCGGCGAGACAGGGGCTTGGTCTATGAAAAACTGTTTTTT.

The sample holds a few counts of this clone. The V gene is TRBV5-1, the J gene TRBJ1-1; TRBD1 is a possible D gene (5 bases). The CDR3 is 16 amino acids. The germline CDR1 and CDR2 sequences are SGHRS and YFSETQ. The V and J ends lost 0 bases and 4 bases respectively, with 16 bases between them. This chain's CDR3 is CASSLAAGIRGTEAFF. The CDR3 DNA reads TGCGCCAGCAGCTTGGCTGCAGGCATAAGGGGCACTGAAGCTTTCTTT. Full variable domain (missing parts from reference TRBV5-1 and TRBJ1-1): KAGVTQTPRYLIKTRGQQVTLSCSPISGHRSVSWYQQTPGQGLQFLFEYFSETQRNKGNFPGRFSGRQFSNSRSEMNVSTLELGDSALYLCASSLAAGIRGTEAFFGQGTRLTVV.

The chain uses TRBV7-9 and TRBJ2-3; 15 bases are shared with TRBD2. The V gene end was trimmed by 5 bases and the J gene end by 4 bases; junction bases not matched to a gene: 4. The CDR3 is made up of 16 amino acids. In germline, CDR1 is SEHNR, CDR2 FQNEAQ (reference sequence). CDR3 DNA: TGTGCCAGCAGCCCGGGACTAGCGGGGGGTCCAGATACGCAGTATTTT. Amino acids: CASSPGLAGGPDTQYF.

This clone has just a few counts. The rearrangement uses TRBV4-1 and TRBJ1-1; D gene unclear. Germline lookup yields CDR1 MGHRA and CDR2 YSYEKL. The V end was cut by 0 bases, the J end by 4 bases, with 15 bases between. The CDR3 is made up of 16 amino acids. CDR3 in amino acids: CASSQDGGGKGTEAFF. CDR3 sequence (DNA): TGCGCCAGCAGCCAAGATGGTGGAGGGAAAGGCACTGAAGCTTTCTTT.

The genes are TRBV6-1 and TRBJ1-1, with TRBD1 as a possible D gene (5 bases). The CDR3 loop spans 15 amino acids. CDR1 is MNHNS, CDR2 SASEGT, per germline. Trimming shortened V by 2 bases and J by 0 bases, and 10 bases separated the two germline ends. CDR3 nucleotides: TGTGCCAGCAGTGAACTAGGGGTCATGAACACTGAAGCTTTCTTT. This gives the protein CASSELGVMNTEAFF.

The V call is TRBV6-5, the J call TRBJ2-1, with 10 nucleotides matching TRBD2. Trimming cost V 5 bases and J 6 bases; bases outside gene matches: 7. From germline, CDR1 is MNHEY and CDR2 SVGAGI. This CDR3 region has 15 residues. The CDR3 DNA reads TGTGCCAGCAGTCCCTCTAGCGGGGGCCCCAATGAGCAGTTCTTC. Translated, it gives CASSPSSGGPNEQFF.

This clone was detected a few times. The chain carries TRBV5-6 and TRBJ1-1, with 9 bases that match TRBD1. CDR3 length: 16 amino acids. Germline V gene data show CDR1 as SGHDT and CDR2 as YYEEEE. J gave up 6 bases and V 2 bases, and 11 bases lay outside the gene matches. The CDR3 bases are TGTGCCAGCAGCTTCTACGGGGACAGGGATTTGTCTGAAGCTTTCTTT. As protein: CASSFYGDRDLSEAFF.

This clone was seen more than once but under ten times. The V and J genes are TRBV29-1 and TRBJ1-5; possibly TRBD1 for D (6 bases). The germline gives CDR1 SQVTM, CDR2 ANQGSEA. Trimming took 4 bases from V and 5 from J, leaving 12 bases between them. CDR3 length equals 13 residues. The DNA of the CDR3 is TGCAGCGTTGTAGGGGGGGCCGATCAGCCCCAGCATTTT. Its protein is CSVVGGADQPQHF. The full variable domain, completed using reference TRBV29-1 and TRBJ1-5, is SAVISQKPSRDICQRGTSLTIQCQVDSQVTMMFWYRQQPGQSLTLIATANQGSEATYESGFVIDKFPISRPNLTFSTLTVSNMSPEDSSIYLCSVVGGADQPQHFGDGTRLSIL.

This clone was picked up a small number of times. This CDR3 reads CASSEGLNSNQPQHF. CDR3 bases: TGTGCCAGCAGTGAAGGACTGAATAGCAATCAGCCCCAGCATTTT. V and J are TRBV6-1 and TRBJ1-5; no clear D. The V gene's germline CDR1 is MNHNS and CDR2 SASEGT. CDR3 length: 15 amino acids. V gave up 1 base and J gave up 0 bases, with 7 bases separating them.

This chain connects TRBV11-2 to TRBJ2-4; 7 nucleotides align to TRBD2. After removal of 1 base from V and 7 bases from J, the junction contained 4 bases not matched to a gene. Germline CDR1 is SGHAT and CDR2 is FQNNGV. This CDR3 has 14 amino acids. Here the CDR3 reads CASSLGGGPNIQYF. As DNA, the CDR3 is TGTGCCAGCAGCTTAGGGGGAGGGCCCAACATTCAGTACTTC.

The gene calls are TRBV6-1 and TRBJ1-4; D remains ambiguous. The CDR3 totals 14 residues. V was pared by 6 bases and J by 2 bases, with 10 bases between. Germline assignment: CDR1 MNHNS and CDR2 SASEGT. The chain's CDR3 is CASREGATNEKLFF. DNA for the CDR3: TGTGCCAGCAGGGAGGGAGCGACTAATGAAAAACTGTTTTTT.

The CDR3 loop reads CASSLGHMFRGNTIYF. CDR3 sequence (DNA): TGTGCCAGCAGCTTAGGCCATATGTTCCGGGGAAACACCATATATTTT. The rearrangement joins TRBV7-2 to TRBJ1-3; D not resolved. Germline V gives CDR1 SGHTA, CDR2 FQGNSA. V lost 1 base and J 4 bases, leaving 14 bases between the germline ends. This CDR3 contains 16 residues.

This clone has just a few counts. The V call is TRBV28, the J call TRBJ1-2, with 8 bases fitting TRBD1. This CDR3 has 13 amino acids. Unmatched junction bases numbered 9, after V lost 10 bases and J lost 5 bases. Looked up from germline, CDR1 is MDHEN and CDR2 is SYDVKM. The DNA of the CDR3 is TGTGCCAACAACAGGGGGATCGGGTATGGCTACACCTTC. This translates into CANNRGIGYGYTF.

The V gene is TRBV29-1, the J gene TRBJ1-1; TRBD1 might be the D (6 bases). Germline V gives CDR1 SQVTM, CDR2 ANQGSEA. This CDR3 region has 11 residues. V gave up 6 bases and J gave up 4 bases, with 9 bases separating them. The chain's CDR3 is CSVGHSTEAFF. The CDR3 bases are TGCAGCGTGGGACATAGCACTGAAGCTTTCTTT.

This clone was seen only a few times. The chain uses TRBV28 and TRBJ2-1; no clear D gene. The CDR3 is 15 residues long. Per the germline V gene, CDR1 is MDHEN and CDR2 is SYDVKM. With 7 bases removed from V and 1 base from J, the gap between germline ends came to 14 bases. The CDR3 DNA is TGTGCCAGCACCCTTTCGCGTTGGTCCTACAATGAGCAGTTCTTC. Its translation: CASTLSRWSYNEQFF.

This clone was found a few times. The chain combines TRBV30 with TRBJ2-7; D unclear. CDR1 and CDR2 (germline): GTSNPN, SVGIG (reference sequence). The CDR3 loop spans 15 amino acids. The V and J ends lost 0 bases and 0 bases respectively, with 12 bases between them. CDR3 DNA: TGTGCCTGGAGTGTATCCGCCCACAGCTCCTACGAGCAGTACTTC. Translation gives CAWSVSAHSSYEQYF.

This clone has a count of ten or more. The rearrangement links TRBV5-6 to TRBJ2-6; weak D call: TRBD1 (5 bases). V gave up 6 bases and J gave up 4 bases, with 14 bases separating them. The CDR3 sequence is 15 residues long. Germline lookup yields CDR1 SGHDT and CDR2 YYEEEE. The chain's CDR3 is CASTPGLPGANVLTF. The CDR3 DNA reads as TGTGCCAGCACACCAGGGCTTCCCGGGGCCAACGTCCTGACTTTC.